Below, 10 T cell receptor beta chains from the same sample are listed, as sequenced in a study of cytomegalovirus exposure and HLA in healthy donors. PCR involved 60 Vbeta and 13 Jbeta primers. Clones were read by immunoSEQ multiplex PCR, and TCRdb kept only the in-frame ones, dropping some. The sample holds roughly 100,000 clones, around 78% seen once. Sample: PBMCs. All receptors come from a male donor in good health and CMV-seronegative.

The chain combines TRBV5-6 with TRBJ2-3, with D possibly being TRBD2 (6 bases). The CDR3 is 14 residues long. Germline CDR1 reads SGHDT; CDR2 reads YYEEEE. V shed 7 bases and J shed 0 bases, with 12 bases lying between them. As DNA, the CDR3 is TGTGCCAGCGGGCGGGGCGGGAGCACAGATACGCAGTATTTT. The encoded protein is CASGRGGSTDTQYF.

The rearrangement links TRBV19 to TRBJ2-2, with D perhaps TRBD1 (5 bases). From germline, CDR1 is LNHDA and CDR2 SQIVND (reference sequence). V shed 3 bases and J shed 5 bases, with 7 bases lying between them. The CDR3 contains 13 residues. The CDR3 spells CASSMGLTGELFF. The CDR3 nucleotides read TGTGCCAGTAGTATGGGGCTAACCGGGGAGCTGTTTTTT.

The J gene is TRBJ2-3, the V gene TRBV7-3, with TRBD2 matching over 13 bases. V trimming: 5 bases; J trimming: 0 bases; junction bases outside the gene matches: 11. Germline CDR1 reads SGHTA; CDR2 reads FQGTGA. The CDR3 is 19 residues long. CDR3 amino acids: CASSLGLAGDGRSTDTQYF. The DNA of the CDR3 is TGTGCCAGCAGCCTCGGACTAGCGGGAGACGGAAGGAGCACAGATACGCAGTATTTT.

The chain joins TRBV30 to TRBJ1-2, with D possibly matching TRBD1 (6 bases). Trimming stripped 4 bases from V and 8 bases from J, with 14 bases between. The CDR3 covers 12 residues. Germline V gene lookup returns CDR1 GTSNPN and CDR2 SVGIG (reference sequence). DNA of the CDR3: TGTGCCTGGAACCCAGGGGCTTCAGGCTACACCTTC. Its translation is CAWNPGASGYTF.

Written as DNA, the CDR3 is TGTGCCAGCAGCTTAAGTAGCGGCCCCACAGATACGCAGTATTTT. Translation: CASSLSSGPTDTQYF. The gene calls are TRBV7-9 and TRBJ2-3, with D possibly matching TRBD2 (6 bases). The CDR3 has 15 amino acids. V lost 2 bases and J lost 2, with 11 bases in between. Looked up from germline, CDR1 is SEHNR and CDR2 is FQNEAQ (reference sequence).

This clone came up a few times. The J gene is TRBJ2-7, the V gene TRBV18; TRBD1 might be the D (6 bases). Looked up from germline, CDR1 is KGHSH and CDR2 is LQKENI. The CDR3 sequence is 15 residues long. Trimming removed 4 bases from V and 1 base from J, with 14 bases in between. DNA for the CDR3: TGTGCCAGCTCACAAGGGACACCGAATTCCTACGAGCAGTACTTC. It translates to CASSQGTPNSYEQYF.

The chain employs TRBV20-1 and TRBJ1-1, with D uncertain. Trimming removed 8 bases at V and 0 bases at J, with 7 bases between. Germline V gene data show CDR1 as DFQATT and CDR2 as SNEGSKA (reference sequence). The CDR3 contains 11 residues. The CDR3 sequence: CSTRMNTEAFF. CDR3 nucleotides: TGCAGTACTCGTATGAACACTGAAGCTTTCTTT.

The V and J genes are TRBV19 and TRBJ1-2; D unclear. The CDR3 runs to 13 residues. V was pared by 3 bases and J by 0 bases, with 5 bases between. The V gene's germline CDR1 is LNHDA and CDR2 SQIVND (reference sequence). The CDR3 region is CASSITSNYGYTF. In DNA form, the CDR3 reads TGTGCCAGTAGTATTACATCTAACTATGGCTACACCTTC.

This chain uses TRBV7-8 with TRBJ2-1; D not resolved. CDR1 is SGHVS and CDR2 is FQNEAQ in the germline V gene. The CDR3 totals 14 residues. Trimming cost V 3 bases and J 6 bases, with 12 bases left between them. Written as DNA, the CDR3 is TGTGCCAGCAGCTTGGCTAGATTCCCCAATGAGCAGTTCTTC. Encoded protein: CASSLARFPNEQFF. The whole variable domain, remainder taken from reference TRBV7-8 and TRBJ2-1, is GAGVSQSPRYKVAKRGQDVALRCDPISGHVSLFWYQQALGQGPEFLTYFQNEAQLDKSGLPSDRFFAERPEGSVSTLKIQRTQQEDSAVYLCASSLARFPNEQFFGPGTRLTVL.

The CDR3 DNA sequence: TGTGCCAGCAGCGACGGACTAGCGGGAGGCTCCTACAATGAGCAGTTCTTC. It specifies CASSDGLAGGSYNEQFF. The chain is built from TRBV5-4 and TRBJ2-1; 14 bases line up with TRBD2. CDR1 is SGHNT, CDR2 YYREEE, per germline (reference sequence). This CDR3 region has 17 residues. The V segment lost 4 bases and the J segment 0 bases; nucleotides outside the gene matches: 3.